Listed below are T cell receptor beta chains from one sample, sequenced in a study of cytomegalovirus exposure and HLA in healthy donors. Profiling relied on immunoSEQ multiplex PCR, and the TCRdb table lists in-frame clones only, not all of them. The repertoire holds around 99,000 clones, with about 88% as singletons. Specimen: PBMCs. Receptors were obtained from a woman younger than 35 in good health and CMV-seronegative. Each CDR3 is given with its conserved first and last residue. D genes are given only for firm matches. The listing skips clone size in some rows; elsewhere it reads once, few, many or a size class.

v_call	j_call	clone_size	d_call	cdr3_aa	cdr3_nt
TRBV6-5	TRBJ2-1	.	.	CASSYKRGGTYNEQFF	TGTGCCAGCAGTTACAAAAGGGGAGGAACCTACAATGAGCAGTTCTTC
TRBV5-1	TRBJ2-2	.	TRBD1	CASSLDRGAGELFF	TGCGCCAGCAGCTTGGACAGGGGGGCCGGGGAGCTGTTTTTT
TRBV4-3	TRBJ1-2	.	.	CASSQARANYGYTF	TGCGCCAGCAGCCAGGCCCGGGCTAACTATGGCTACACCTTC
TRBV7-2	TRBJ2-7	once	TRBD1	CASSFSRDSYEQYF	TGTGCCAGCAGCTTTTCCCGGGACAGTTACGAGCAGTACTTC
TRBV5-4	TRBJ2-3	.	TRBD2	CASSPGGLAGGTDTQYF	TGTGCCAGCAGCCCTGGGGGACTAGCGGGGGGCACAGATACGCAGTATTTT
TRBV6-5	TRBJ2-7	.	.	CASSYSSLSYEQYF	TGTGCCAGCAGTTACTCGTCCTTGTCCTACGAGCAGTACTTC
TRBV19	TRBJ2-2	.	.	CASTIRGELFF	TGTGCCAGTACCATCCGGGGGGAGCTGTTTTTT
TRBV7-2	TRBJ1-5	.	TRBD1	CASSLLKGGGTPQHF	TGTGCCAGCAGCTTATTAAAAGGGGGCGGCACGCCCCAGCATTTT
TRBV11-3	TRBJ2-1	.	TRBD1	CASSPGRGSNEQFF	TGTGCCAGCAGCCCGGGCAGGGGGTCCAATGAGCAGTTCTTC
TRBV13	TRBJ2-3	.	TRBD2	CASSLGTIGTSGATDTQYF	TGTGCCAGCAGCTTAGGCACTATTGGTACTAGCGGAGCCACAGATACGCAGTATTTT
TRBV18	TRBJ2-7	.	TRBD1	CASSPGQGSYEQYF	TGTGCCAGCTCACCGGGACAGGGCTCCTACGAGCAGTACTTC
TRBV27	TRBJ1-1	.	TRBD1	CASSRGATGQGIAFF	TGTGCCAGCAGTAGGGGTGCTACGGGACAGGGGATAGCTTTCTTT
TRBV30	TRBJ2-7	.	TRBD1	CAWKLDRTVYEQYF	TGTGCCTGGAAATTGGACAGGACCGTCTACGAGCAGTACTTC